A selection of T cell receptor beta chains follows, all from one sample in a study of blood T cell repertoires in COVID-19. Clones were read by immunoSEQ multiplex PCR, and TCRdb kept only the in-frame ones, dropping some. The sample includes some 62,000 clones, more than 75% of them seen just once. The sample was peripheral blood. The receptors come from a man in his 60s with COVID-19, enrolled during active disease. Each CDR3 is given with its conserved first and last residue. Fields, in order: V gene, clone size, D gene, J gene, CDR3 protein, CDR3 DNA. D genes are given only for firm matches. Expanded clones get a size class; other rows say once, few or many, or leave the size out.

>TRBV5-5|-|-|TRBJ2-7
CASSSWAGEQYF
TGTGCCAGCAGCTCGTGGGCCGGCGAGCAGTACTTC
>TRBV2|once|-|TRBJ1-4
CASSAGFEKLFF
TGTGCCAGCAGTGCAGGTTTCGAAAAACTGTTTTTT
>TRBV5-1|-|-|TRBJ2-5
CASSLGSGGGETQYF
TGCGCCAGCAGCTTGGGGTCAGGAGGAGGAGAGACCCAGTACTTC
>TRBV5-4|-|TRBD1|TRBJ2-1
CASSSSGGPLRNNEQFF
TGTGCCAGCAGCTCCTCAGGGGGCCCTCTTAGAAACAATGAGCAGTTCTTC
>TRBV5-1|-|-|TRBJ2-2
CASSPAGYNTGELFF
TGCGCCAGCAGTCCAGCAGGGTATAATACCGGGGAGCTGTTTTTT
>TRBV2|-|-|TRBJ1-6
CATSVDSANSPLHF
TGTGCCACCTCGGTGGACAGCGCTAATTCACCCCTCCACTTT
>TRBV7-9|-|TRBD2|TRBJ2-1
CASSVTSGPNEQFF
TGTGCCAGCAGCGTGACTAGCGGGCCTAATGAGCAGTTCTTC
>TRBV19|-|-|TRBJ1-5
CASSIAVNQPQHF
TGTGCCAGTAGTATAGCAGTAAATCAGCCCCAGCATTTT
>TRBV30|-|TRBD2|TRBJ2-1
CAGGTSGRAHEQFF
TGTGCCGGAGGGACTAGCGGGAGGGCCCATGAGCAGTTCTTC
>TRBV18|-|-|TRBJ2-1
CASSPMGRNEQFF
TGTGCCAGCTCACCAATGGGGCGTAATGAGCAGTTCTTC
>TRBV10-2|-|-|TRBJ2-1
CASSESMGGKNEQFF
TGCGCCAGCAGTGAGTCGATGGGGGGTAAAAATGAGCAGTTCTTC
>TRBV14|-|-|TRBJ1-3
CASSHGDETGNTIYF
TGTGCCAGCAGCCACGGGGATGAGACTGGAAACACCATATATTTT
>TRBV28|-|TRBD1|TRBJ1-5
CASSLGTGRSQPQHF
TGTGCCAGCAGTTTGGGGACAGGGAGGAGTCAGCCCCAGCATTTT
>TRBV5-1|-|-|TRBJ2-1
CASSLDPGNEQFF
TGCGCCAGCAGCTTGGACCCGGGGAATGAGCAGTTCTTC
>TRBV24-1|-|-|TRBJ2-1
CATSDVRYEQFF
TGTGCCACCAGTGATGTTAGATATGAGCAGTTCTTC
>TRBV12-3/TRBV12-4|-|-|TRBJ2-7
CASSLRRAYEQYF
TGTGCCAGCAGTTTAAGACGGGCCTACGAGCAGTACTTC
>TRBV6-1|-|-|TRBJ2-7
CASSDLFQGIYEQYF
TGTGCCAGCAGTGATCTCTTCCAGGGAATCTACGAGCAGTACTTC
>TRBV24-1|few|TRBD2|TRBJ2-3
CATSSSPQTSGFRDTQYF
TGTGCCACTAGTTCCTCCCCCCAGACTAGCGGGTTCCGGGATACGCAGTATTTT
>TRBV15|-|-|TRBJ2-7
CATSGSGYEQYF
TGTGCCACCAGCGGATCGGGATACGAGCAGTACTTC
>TRBV5-1|-|-|TRBJ1-1
CASSSTGNTEAFF
TGCGCCAGCAGCTCTACAGGGAACACTGAAGCTTTCTTT
>TRBV5-1|-|-|TRBJ1-1
CASHPGALRSTEAFF
TGCGCCAGCCATCCCGGAGCCCTCCGGAGCACTGAAGCTTTCTTT
>TRBV30|-|-|TRBJ2-7
CAWSVDSSYEQYF
TGTGCCTGGAGTGTCGACAGCTCCTACGAGCAGTACTTC
>TRBV15|-|-|TRBJ1-5
CATSSERTVLGPQHF
TGTGCCACCAGCTCAGAAAGGACAGTCTTAGGGCCCCAGCATTTT
>TRBV3-1/TRBV3-2|-|-|TRBJ1-2
CASSQHDRDNPYF
TGTGCCAGCAGCCAGCACGACCGGGACAACCCCTACTTC
>TRBV5-5|-|-|TRBJ1-1
CASSSNRSLFTEAFF
TGTGCCAGCAGCTCCAACAGGTCCCTCTTCACTGAAGCTTTCTTT
>TRBV11-1|few|-|TRBJ2-2
CASSLLVGTGELFF
TGTGCCAGCAGCTTACTAGTTGGCACCGGGGAGCTGTTTTTT
>TRBV9|-|-|TRBJ1-4
CASSVLGANEKLFF
TGTGCCAGCAGCGTCTTAGGGGCTAATGAAAAACTGTTTTTT
>TRBV10-3|once|TRBD1|TRBJ1-6
CAISSQGNSPLHF
TGTGCCATCTCTTCACAGGGGAATTCACCCCTCCACTTT
>TRBV4-1|once|TRBD1|TRBJ2-7
CASSQTLGQAQYRAF
TGCGCCAGCAGCCAAACCCTTGGACAGGCCCAATATCGGGCGTTC
>TRBV7-3|-|TRBD1|TRBJ2-7
CASSSGQNIVYEQYF
TGTGCCAGCAGCTCGGGACAGAATATTGTCTACGAGCAGTACTTC
>TRBV9|-|TRBD1|TRBJ1-2
CASSQTGDPYTF
TGTGCCAGCAGCCAGACAGGGGATCCCTACACCTTC
>TRBV11-1|-|-|TRBJ1-6
CASSLVEQHNSPLHF
TGTGCCAGCAGCTTAGTGGAACAGCATAATTCACCCCTCCACTTT
>TRBV7-9|-|-|TRBJ2-2
CASSPQAGAANTGELFF
TGTGCCAGCAGCCCCCAGGCGGGGGCCGCGAACACCGGGGAGCTGTTTTTT
>TRBV6-5|-|-|TRBJ2-1
CASSRRLGPAEQQFF
TGTGCCAGCAGCCGCCGACTAGGCCCCGCCGAGCAGCAGTTCTTC
>TRBV6-4|few|-|TRBJ2-6
CASSDSDTGANVLTF
TGTGCCAGCAGTGACTCGGACACTGGGGCCAACGTCCTGACTTTC
>TRBV5-6|once|TRBD1|TRBJ2-7
CASSGTGENEQYF
TGTGCCAGCAGTGGGACAGGGGAAAACGAGCAGTACTTC
>TRBV5-5|-|TRBD2|TRBJ2-1
CASSTLILAGEVIEQFF
TGTGCCAGCAGCACACTAATCCTAGCGGGAGAGGTGATTGAGCAGTTCTTC
>TRBV20-1|-|-|TRBJ2-1
CSASDRTYNEQFF
TGCAGTGCTAGTGACAGGACCTACAATGAGCAGTTCTTC
>TRBV6-1|-|-|TRBJ1-5
CASSETLTQPQHF
TGTGCCAGCAGTGAGACTTTGACTCAGCCCCAGCATTTT
>TRBV4-1|-|TRBD1|TRBJ1-5
CASSQGQGGNQPQHF
TGCGCCAGCAGCCAAGGACAGGGGGGCAATCAGCCCCAGCATTTT
>TRBV18|-|TRBD1|TRBJ2-2
CASFGQGSIGELFF
TGTGCCAGCTTTGGACAGGGAAGTATCGGGGAGCTGTTTTTT
>TRBV6-4|few|-|TRBJ1-6
CASSDSSRGTPLHF
TGTGCCAGCAGTGACTCGAGTAGGGGTACACCCCTCCACTTT
>TRBV18|-|TRBD1|TRBJ1-1
CASSPPQGGTEAFF
TGTGCCAGCTCACCACCCCAGGGGGGCACTGAAGCTTTCTTT
>TRBV7-6|-|-|TRBJ2-3
CASSLAGVKTDTQYF
TGTGCCAGCAGCTTAGCGGGAGTCAAGACAGATACGCAGTATTTT
>TRBV7-3|-|TRBD2|TRBJ2-3
CASSLIGGAITDTQYF
TGTGCCAGCAGCTTAATCGGGGGGGCTATCACAGATACGCAGTATTTT
>TRBV6-5|-|-|TRBJ1-5
CASSWRGYQPQHF
TGTGCCTCGTCATGGCGGGGATATCAGCCCCAGCATTTT
>TRBV7-6|-|TRBD1|TRBJ2-2
CASSFGVRGQDTGELFF
TGTGCCAGCAGCTTCGGAGTTAGGGGGCAGGACACCGGGGAGCTGTTTTTT
>TRBV18|-|-|TRBJ2-1
CASSGSATNNEQFF
TGTGCCAGCTCTGGTAGCGCGACCAACAATGAGCAGTTCTTC
>TRBV11-2|-|-|TRBJ2-2
CASRPRVLNTGELFF
TGTGCCAGCAGGCCCCGGGTCTTGAACACCGGGGAGCTGTTTTTT
>TRBV4-1|-|TRBD1|TRBJ2-7
CASSQPGDRTREQYF
TGCGCCAGCAGCCAGCCGGGGGACAGGACCCGCGAGCAGTACTTC
>TRBV5-1|-|-|TRBJ2-7
CASSGGGLPLEQYF
TGCGCCAGCAGCGGAGGGGGACTACCTCTCGAGCAGTACTTC